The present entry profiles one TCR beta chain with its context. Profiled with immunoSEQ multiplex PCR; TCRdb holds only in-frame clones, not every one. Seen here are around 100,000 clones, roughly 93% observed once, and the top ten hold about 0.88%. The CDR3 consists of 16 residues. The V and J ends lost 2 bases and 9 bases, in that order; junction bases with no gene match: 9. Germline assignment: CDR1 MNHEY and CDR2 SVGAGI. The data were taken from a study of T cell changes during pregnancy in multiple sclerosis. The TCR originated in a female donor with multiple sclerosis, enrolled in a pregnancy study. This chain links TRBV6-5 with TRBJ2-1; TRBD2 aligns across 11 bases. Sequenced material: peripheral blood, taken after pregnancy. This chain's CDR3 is CASSYGSSGGLGEQFF. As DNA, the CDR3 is TGTGCCAGCAGTTACGGGTCTAGCGGGGGGTTAGGTGAGCAGTTCTTC.